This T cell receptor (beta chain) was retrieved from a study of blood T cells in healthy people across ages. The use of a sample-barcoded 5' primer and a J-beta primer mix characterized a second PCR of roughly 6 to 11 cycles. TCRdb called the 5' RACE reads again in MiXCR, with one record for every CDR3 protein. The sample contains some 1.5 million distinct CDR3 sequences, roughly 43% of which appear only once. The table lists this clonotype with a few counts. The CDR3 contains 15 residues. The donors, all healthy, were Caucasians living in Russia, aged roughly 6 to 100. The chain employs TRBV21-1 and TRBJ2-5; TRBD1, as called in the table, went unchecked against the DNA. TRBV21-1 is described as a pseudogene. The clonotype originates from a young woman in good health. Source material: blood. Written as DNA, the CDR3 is TGTGCCAGCAGCAAAGCGGGCAGGGGGTGGGAGACCCAGTACTTC. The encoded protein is CASSKAGRGWETQYF.